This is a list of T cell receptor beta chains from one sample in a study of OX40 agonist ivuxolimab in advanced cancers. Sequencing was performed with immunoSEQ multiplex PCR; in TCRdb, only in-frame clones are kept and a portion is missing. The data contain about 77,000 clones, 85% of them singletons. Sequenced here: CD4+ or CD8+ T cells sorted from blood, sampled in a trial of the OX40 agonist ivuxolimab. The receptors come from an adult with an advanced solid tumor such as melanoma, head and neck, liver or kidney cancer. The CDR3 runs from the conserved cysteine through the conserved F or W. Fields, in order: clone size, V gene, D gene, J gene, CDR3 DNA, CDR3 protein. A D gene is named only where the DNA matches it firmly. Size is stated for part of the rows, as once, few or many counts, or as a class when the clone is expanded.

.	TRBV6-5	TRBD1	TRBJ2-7	TGTGCCAGCACCCGGACAGGGGGCTCCGAGCAGTACTTC	CASTRTGGSEQYF
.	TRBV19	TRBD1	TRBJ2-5	TGTGCCAGTAGTATCGGGACAGCAAGTGAGACCCAGTACTTC	CASSIGTASETQYF
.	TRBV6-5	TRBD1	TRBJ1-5	TGTGCCAGCAGTTCCGGGACAGGTCACCCCAATCAGCCCCAGCATTTT	CASSSGTGHPNQPQHF
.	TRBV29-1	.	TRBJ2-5	TGCAGCGTTGCCGGGGATGTCAAAGAGACCCAGTACTTC	CSVAGDVKETQYF
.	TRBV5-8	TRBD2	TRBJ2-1	TGTGCCAGCAGCCCACTGGCGGATAGCGGGGGGTCCTACAATGAGCAGTTCTTC	CASSPLADSGGSYNEQFF
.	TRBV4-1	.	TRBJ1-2	TGCGCCAGCAGCCAAGATGGGCAGTATGGCTACACCTTC	CASSQDGQYGYTF
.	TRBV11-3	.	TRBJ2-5	TGTGCCAGCAGCTTAGGAGGACGGGGAGAGACCCAGTACTTC	CASSLGGRGETQYF
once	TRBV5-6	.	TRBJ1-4	TGTGCCAGCAGCTTTCGGACCAGGAGCACTAATGAAAAACTGTTTTTT	CASSFRTRSTNEKLFF
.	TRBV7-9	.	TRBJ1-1	TGTGCCAGCATGAACACTGAAGCTTTCTTT	CASMNTEAFF
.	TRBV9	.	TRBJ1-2	TGTGCCAGCACCCACGGGGCCTTAAACTATGGCTACACCTTC	CASTHGALNYGYTF
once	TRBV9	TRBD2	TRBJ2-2	TGTGCCAGCAGCCTCAGAGCCAGCGGGGGCCACACCGGGGAGCTGTTTTTT	CASSLRASGGHTGELFF
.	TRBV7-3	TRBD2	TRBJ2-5	TGTGCCAGCAGCTTAAGCGGGGGGAACCAAGAGACCCAGTACTTC	CASSLSGGNQETQYF
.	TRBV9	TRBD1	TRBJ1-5	TGTGCCAGCAGCGTAGGGACAGGGTACAATCAGCCCCAGCATTTT	CASSVGTGYNQPQHF
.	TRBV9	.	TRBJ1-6	TGTGCCAGCAGCGTAGATGGACAGTCTTCACCCCTCCACTTT	CASSVDGQSSPLHF
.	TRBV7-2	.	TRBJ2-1	TGTGCCAGCAGCTTGTCCCCCGGTGAGCAGTTCTTC	CASSLSPGEQFF
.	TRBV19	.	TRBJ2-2	TGTGCCAGTAGTATAGTAGGGATGGCCGGGGAGCTGTTTTTT	CASSIVGMAGELFF
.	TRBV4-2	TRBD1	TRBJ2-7	TGTGCCAGCAGCCAAGCGGGACAGGGCAACGAGCAGTACTTC	CASSQAGQGNEQYF
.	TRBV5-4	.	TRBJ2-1	TGTGCCAGCAGTAGAACCAGCGGGGGACAGGATGAGCAGTTCTTC	CASSRTSGGQDEQFF
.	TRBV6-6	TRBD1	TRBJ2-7	TGTGCCAGCAGTTCGAGACAGGGGGCAGGGTACGAGCAGTACTTC	CASSSRQGAGYEQYF
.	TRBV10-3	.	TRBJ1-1	TGTGCCATCACCGGACAGCCGAACACTGAAGCTTTCTTT	CAITGQPNTEAFF
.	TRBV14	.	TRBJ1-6	TGTGCCAGCAGCCAGAATTCACCCCTCCACTTT	CASSQNSPLHF
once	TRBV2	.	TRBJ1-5	TGTGCCAGCAAAGGGGGTGTTGGTCAGACAACCCGGCCCCAGCATTTT	CASKGGVGQTTRPQHF
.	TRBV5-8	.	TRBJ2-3	TGTGCCAGCGGAGAAGGTAGCACAGATACGCAGTATTTT	CASGEGSTDTQYF
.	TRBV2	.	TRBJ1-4	TGTGCCAGCAGTTCCCCCGCCGGGAATGAGGAAAAACTGTTTTTT	CASSSPAGNEEKLFF
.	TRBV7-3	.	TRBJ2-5	TGTGCCAGCAGCTTAAATGACAAGGCCTCAGAGACCCAGTACTTC	CASSLNDKASETQYF
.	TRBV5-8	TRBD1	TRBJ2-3	TGTGCCAGCAGCCAGCAGGGGGCGAGCACAGATACGCAGTATTTT	CASSQQGASTDTQYF
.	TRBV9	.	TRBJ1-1	TGTGCCAGCAGCTATCACGGGGTTGGAGACACTGAAGCTTTCTTT	CASSYHGVGDTEAFF
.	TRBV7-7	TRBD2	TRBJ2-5	TGTGCCAGCAGCTTGGCGGGGGGGAGCCAAGAGACCCAGTACTTC	CASSLAGGSQETQYF
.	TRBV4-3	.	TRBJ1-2	TGCGCCAGCAGCCAAGAGACGACTCATGGCTACACCTTC	CASSQETTHGYTF
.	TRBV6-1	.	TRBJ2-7	TGTGCCAGCAGTGTCGGTAGCGCCGCCTACGAGCAGTACTTC	CASSVGSAAYEQYF
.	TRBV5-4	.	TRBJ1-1	TGTGCCAGCAGCTTTGGAGAGGACACTGAAGCTTTCTTT	CASSFGEDTEAFF
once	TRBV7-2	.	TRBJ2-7	TGTGCCAGCAGCCGGGACTTAGAGTCCTACGAGCAGTACTTC	CASSRDLESYEQYF
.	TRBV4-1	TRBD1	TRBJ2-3	TGCGCCAGCAGCCAAGGGCGACAGGGGGACACAGATACGCAGTATTTT	CASSQGRQGDTDTQYF
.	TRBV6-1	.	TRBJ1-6	TGTGCCGGGAAGGAGGGGACCTATAATTCACCCCTCCACTTT	CAGKEGTYNSPLHF
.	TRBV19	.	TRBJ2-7	TGTGCCAGTAGTATTTATGGCGGGCTGAGCTCCTACGAGCAGTACTTC	CASSIYGGLSSYEQYF
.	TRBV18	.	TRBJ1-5	TGTGCCAGCTCACAGGTAAAGGGGCCCCAGCATTTT	CASSQVKGPQHF
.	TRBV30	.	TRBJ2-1	TGTGCCTGGAGGGCTGCAAGCTCCTACAATGAGCAGTTCTTC	CAWRAASSYNEQFF
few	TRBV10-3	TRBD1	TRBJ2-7	TGTGCCATCGGGCGGACAGGCAGCCCCTACGAGCAGTACTTC	CAIGRTGSPYEQYF
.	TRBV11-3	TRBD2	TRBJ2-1	TGTGCCAGCAGCTTACGATTAGCGGGGGGGGTTGGTGAGCAGTTCTTC	CASSLRLAGGVGEQFF
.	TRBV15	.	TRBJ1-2	TGTGCCACCAGCAGAGAAGTTAACTATGGCTACACCTTC	CATSREVNYGYTF
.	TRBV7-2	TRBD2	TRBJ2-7	TGTGCCAGCAGCTTAGAGGCTAGCGGGGGCTACGAGCAGTACTTC	CASSLEASGGYEQYF